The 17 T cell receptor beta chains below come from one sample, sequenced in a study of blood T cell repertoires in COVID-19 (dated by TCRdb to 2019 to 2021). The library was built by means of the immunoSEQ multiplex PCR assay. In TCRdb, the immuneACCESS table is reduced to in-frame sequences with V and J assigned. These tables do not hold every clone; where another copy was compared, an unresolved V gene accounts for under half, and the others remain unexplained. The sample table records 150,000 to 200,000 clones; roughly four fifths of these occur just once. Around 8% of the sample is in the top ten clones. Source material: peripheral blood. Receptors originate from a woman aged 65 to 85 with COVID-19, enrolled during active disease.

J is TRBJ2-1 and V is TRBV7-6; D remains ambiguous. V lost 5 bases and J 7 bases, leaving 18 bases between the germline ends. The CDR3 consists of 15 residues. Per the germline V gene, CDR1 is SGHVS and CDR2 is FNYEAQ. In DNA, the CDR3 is TGTGCCAGCAGCAATGAGATCCCACCCAGGAATGAGCAGTTCTTC. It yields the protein CASSNEIPPRNEQFF.

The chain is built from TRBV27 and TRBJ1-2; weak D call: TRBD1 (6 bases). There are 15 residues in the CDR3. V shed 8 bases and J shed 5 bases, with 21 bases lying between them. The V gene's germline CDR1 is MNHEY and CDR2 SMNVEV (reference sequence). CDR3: CASSGGDSPYYGYTF. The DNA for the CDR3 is TGTGCCAGCTCGGGGGGCGACAGCCCCTATTATGGCTACACCTTC.

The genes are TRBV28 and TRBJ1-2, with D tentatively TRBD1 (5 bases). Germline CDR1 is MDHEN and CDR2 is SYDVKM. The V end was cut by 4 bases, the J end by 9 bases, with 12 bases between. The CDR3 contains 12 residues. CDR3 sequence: CASSYSYRSYTF. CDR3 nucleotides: TGTGCCAGCAGTTACTCGTACAGGAGCTACACCTTC.

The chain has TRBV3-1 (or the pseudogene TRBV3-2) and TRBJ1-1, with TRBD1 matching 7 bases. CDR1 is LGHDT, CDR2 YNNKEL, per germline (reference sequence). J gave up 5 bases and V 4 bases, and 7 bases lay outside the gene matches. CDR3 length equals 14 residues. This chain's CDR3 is CASSPTSGQTEAFF. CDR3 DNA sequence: TGTGCCAGCAGCCCAACCTCGGGACAGACTGAAGCTTTCTTT.

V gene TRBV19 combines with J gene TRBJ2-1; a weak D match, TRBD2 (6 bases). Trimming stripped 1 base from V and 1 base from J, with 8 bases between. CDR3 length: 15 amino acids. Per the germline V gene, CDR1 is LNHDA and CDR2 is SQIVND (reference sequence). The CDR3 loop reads CASSIVEGSYNEQFF. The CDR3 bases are TGTGCCAGTAGTATAGTGGAGGGGTCCTACAATGAGCAGTTCTTC.

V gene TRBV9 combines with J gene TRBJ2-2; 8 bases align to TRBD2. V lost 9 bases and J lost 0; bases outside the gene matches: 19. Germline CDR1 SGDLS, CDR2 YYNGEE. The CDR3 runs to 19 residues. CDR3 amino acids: CATLGAGVAHRANTGELFF. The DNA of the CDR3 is TGTGCCACCTTAGGAGCGGGAGTGGCGCATCGGGCGAACACCGGGGAGCTGTTTTTT.

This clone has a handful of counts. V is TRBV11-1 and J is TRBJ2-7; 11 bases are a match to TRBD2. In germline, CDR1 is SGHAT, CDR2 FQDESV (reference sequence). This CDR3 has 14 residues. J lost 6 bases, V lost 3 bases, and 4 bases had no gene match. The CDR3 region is CASSFPGLAAEQYF. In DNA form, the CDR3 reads TGTGCCAGCAGCTTTCCGGGACTAGCGGCCGAGCAGTACTTC.

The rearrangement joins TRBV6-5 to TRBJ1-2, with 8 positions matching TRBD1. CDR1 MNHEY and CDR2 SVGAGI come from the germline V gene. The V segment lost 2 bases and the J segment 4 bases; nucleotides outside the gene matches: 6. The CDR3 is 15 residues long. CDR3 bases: TGTGCCAGCAGTTACCGTCGGGACAGGTCCTATGGCTACACCTTC. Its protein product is CASSYRRDRSYGYTF.

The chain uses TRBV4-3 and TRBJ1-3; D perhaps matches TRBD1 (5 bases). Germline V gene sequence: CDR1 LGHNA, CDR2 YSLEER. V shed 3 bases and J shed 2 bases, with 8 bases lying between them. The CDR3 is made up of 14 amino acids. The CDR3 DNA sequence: TGCGCCAGCAGCCACACAGGACCTGGAAACACCATATATTTT. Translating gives CASSHTGPGNTIYF.

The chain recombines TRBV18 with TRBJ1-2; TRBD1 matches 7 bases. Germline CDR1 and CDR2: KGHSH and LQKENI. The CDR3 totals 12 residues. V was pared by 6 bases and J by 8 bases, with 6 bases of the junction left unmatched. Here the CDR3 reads CASSRQGDGYTF. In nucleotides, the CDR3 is TGTGCCAGCTCTAGACAGGGTGACGGCTACACCTTC. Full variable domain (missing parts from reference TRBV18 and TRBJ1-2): NAGVMQNPRHLVRRRGQEARLRCSPMKGHSHVYWYRQLPEEGLKFMVYLQKENIIDESGMPKERFSAEFPKEGPSILRIQQVVRGDSAAYFCASSRQGDGYTFGSGTRLTVV.

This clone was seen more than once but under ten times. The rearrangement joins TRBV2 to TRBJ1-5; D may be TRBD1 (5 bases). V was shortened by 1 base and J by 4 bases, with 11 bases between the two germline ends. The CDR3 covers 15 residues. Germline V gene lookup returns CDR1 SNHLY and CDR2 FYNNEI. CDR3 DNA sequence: TGTGCCAGCAGTGAAGTGGGCAGGGTTAATCAGCCCCAGCATTTT. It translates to CASSEVGRVNQPQHF. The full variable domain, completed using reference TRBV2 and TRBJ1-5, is EPEVTQTPSHQVTQMGQEVILRCVPISNHLYFYWYRQILGQKVEFLVSFYNNEISEKSEIFDDQFSVERPDGSNFTLKIRSTKLEDSAMYFCASSEVGRVNQPQHFGDGTRLSIL.

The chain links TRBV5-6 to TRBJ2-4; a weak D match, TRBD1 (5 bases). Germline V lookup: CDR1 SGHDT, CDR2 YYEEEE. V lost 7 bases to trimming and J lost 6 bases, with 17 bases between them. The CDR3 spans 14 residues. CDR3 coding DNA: TGTGCCAGCCGATCGCGAGACAGCAGAAACATTCAGTACTTC. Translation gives CASRSRDSRNIQYF. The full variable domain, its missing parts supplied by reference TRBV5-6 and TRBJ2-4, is DAGVTQSPTHLIKTRGQQVTLRCSPKSGHDTVSWYQQALGQGPQFIFQYYEEEERQRGNFPDRFSGHQFPNYSSELNVNALLLGDSALYLCASRSRDSRNIQYFGAGTRLSVL.

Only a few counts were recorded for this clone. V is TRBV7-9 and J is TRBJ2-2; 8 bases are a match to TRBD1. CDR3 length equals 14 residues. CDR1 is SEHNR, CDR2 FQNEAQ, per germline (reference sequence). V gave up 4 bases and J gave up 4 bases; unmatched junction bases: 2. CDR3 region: CASSSDRATGELFF. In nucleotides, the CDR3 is TGTGCCAGCAGCTCGGACAGGGCCACCGGGGAGCTGTTTTTT.

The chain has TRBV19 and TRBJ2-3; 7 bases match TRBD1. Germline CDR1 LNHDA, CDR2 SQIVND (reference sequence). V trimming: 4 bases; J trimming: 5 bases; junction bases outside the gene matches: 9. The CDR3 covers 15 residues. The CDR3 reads CASSKGTAPIDTQYF. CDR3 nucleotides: TGTGCCAGTAGTAAAGGGACAGCCCCCATAGATACGCAGTATTTT.

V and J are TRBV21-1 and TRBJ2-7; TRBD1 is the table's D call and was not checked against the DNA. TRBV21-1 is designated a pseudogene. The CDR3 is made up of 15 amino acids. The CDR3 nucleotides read TGTGCCAGCAGCCATAAACAGGCGTCCACCTACGAGCAGTACTTC. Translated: CASSHKQASTYEQYF.

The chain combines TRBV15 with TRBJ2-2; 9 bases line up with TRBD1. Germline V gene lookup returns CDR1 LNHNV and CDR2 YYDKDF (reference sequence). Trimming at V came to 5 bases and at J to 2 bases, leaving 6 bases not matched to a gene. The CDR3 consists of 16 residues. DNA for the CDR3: TGTGCCACCAGCTTTGGACAGGGGCGAAACACCGGGGAGCTGTTTTTT. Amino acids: CATSFGQGRNTGELFF.

The DNA for the CDR3 is TGTGCCAGTAGTCCTCGAGGTGGGAGCTCCTATAATTCACCCCTCCACTTT. Its translation is CASSPRGGSSYNSPLHF. The chain has TRBV19 and TRBJ1-6; D gene uncertain. In germline, CDR1 is LNHDA, CDR2 SQIVND (reference sequence). The ends were cut back, 5 bases at V and 0 bases at J, with 14 bases in the middle. CDR3 length: 17 amino acids.